These 26 T cell receptor beta chains came from one sample sequenced in a study of T-cell reconstitution after alpha-beta-depleted transplantation in children (dated by TCRdb to the mid-2010s). The protocol used for the library was PCR. Sequencer: Illumina HiSeq 2500. TCR libraries were prepared with molecular barcoding, using unique molecular identifiers to normalize TCRbeta repertoire quantification. TCRdb's own reprocessing of the public reads used fastp at Q25 and MiXCR and kept productive beta chains. Entries are consolidated by CDR3 protein sequence, retaining the most common genes and DNA. The sample data list almost 500,000 distinct CDR3 sequences, and around 12% of these were observed just once. The ten largest clones add up to about 5% of the sample. This material consisted of PBMCs from the stem cell graft donor, taken from the stem cell graft. The receptors were sampled from a human donor who donated a stem cell graft to a child with combined immunodeficiency.

At least ten counts were recorded for this clonotype. The V call is TRBV6-6, the J call TRBJ2-3; D uncertain. This CDR3 region has 14 residues. Germline V gene lookup returns CDR1 MNHNY and CDR2 SVGAGI (reference sequence). V lost 8 bases and J 2 bases, leaving 14 bases between the germline ends. The DNA for the CDR3 is TGTGCCAGCTTTGGGCACAGCTCCACAGATACGCAGTATTTT. Its translation is CASFGHSSTDTQYF.

This clonotype was detected ten times or more. The chain recombines TRBV7-9 with TRBJ2-2; TRBD2 is a possible D gene (6 bases). The V gene's germline CDR1 is SEHNR and CDR2 FQNEAQ (reference sequence). This CDR3 spans 15 amino acids. Trimming took 6 bases from V and 6 from J, leaving 17 bases between them. CDR3 nucleotide sequence: TGTGCCAGCAGGGGATCGGGGGAGAAGGCCGGGGAGCTGTTTTTT. It codes for CASRGSGEKAGELFF.

The V and J genes are TRBV12-3 or TRBV12-4 and TRBJ2-2; the match to TRBD2 covers 9 bases. The CDR3 runs to 16 residues. The V and J ends lost 3 bases and 3 bases, in that order; junction bases with no gene match: 5. The CDR3 reads CASSFASGVYTGELFF. The CDR3 bases are TGTGCCAGCAGTTTTGCTAGCGGGGTTTACACCGGGGAGCTGTTTTTT.

The rearrangement links TRBV7-9 to TRBJ2-5; D is unresolved. There are 15 residues in the CDR3. V was cut by 1 base and J by 2 bases, with 11 bases left in between. The germline V gene encodes CDR1 SEHNR and CDR2 FQNEAQ (reference sequence). Here the CDR3 DNA reads TGTGCCAGCAGCTTAGAATTGGCTCAGCAAGAGACCCAGTACTTC. Amino acid sequence: CASSLELAQQETQYF.

The chain employs TRBV4-3 and TRBJ2-7, with D maybe TRBD2 (5 bases). The V end was cut by 1 base, the J end by 4 bases, with 14 bases between. CDR3 size: 15 residues. Germline CDR1 and CDR2: LGHNA and YSLEER. The CDR3 sequence is CASSQVVGSGYEQYF. The CDR3, as DNA: TGCGCCAGCAGCCAAGTGGTAGGGTCGGGATACGAGCAGTACTTC.

This sequence joins TRBV5-1 and TRBJ2-1; a possible D gene is TRBD2 (6 bases). Germline assignment: CDR1 SGHRS and CDR2 YFSETQ. The V end was cut by 3 bases, the J end by 4 bases, with 17 bases between. CDR3 length: 16 amino acids. CDR3 region: CASSSAELAMYNEQFF. In DNA, the CDR3 is TGCGCCAGCAGCTCCGCTGAGCTAGCGATGTACAATGAGCAGTTCTTC.

This clonotype appeared a few times. This rearrangement joins TRBV9 to TRBJ2-7; D gene uncertain. The V end lost 2 bases, the J end lost 0 bases, and 9 bases lay between the germline ends. This CDR3 is built from 14 residues. Looked up from germline, CDR1 is SGDLS and CDR2 is YYNGEE. The CDR3, as DNA: TGTGCCAGCAGCGTTATGGAGTTCTCCTACGAGCAGTACTTC. As protein: CASSVMEFSYEQYF.

The sample holds a few counts of this clonotype. The rearrangement uses TRBV7-3 and TRBJ2-5; D is possibly TRBD1 (5 bases). Germline V gene sequence: CDR1 SGHTA, CDR2 FQGTGA. The ends were cut back, 5 bases at V and 2 bases at J, with 12 bases in the middle. There are 14 residues in the CDR3. The CDR3 DNA follows: TGTGCCAGCAGCCCCCACGACAGACAAGAGACCCAGTACTTC. As protein: CASSPHDRQETQYF.

This clonotype was counted ten times or more. J is TRBJ2-3 and V is TRBV12-3 or TRBV12-4, with 7 bases identical to TRBD1. V shed 5 bases and J 2 bases; nucleotides not matched to a gene: 10. The CDR3 totals 16 residues. CDR3 coding DNA: TGTGCCAGCAGTCCAGGACAGGTTGCCTACACAGATACGCAGTATTTT. Translating it yields CASSPGQVAYTDTQYF.

This chain uses TRBV11-2 with TRBJ2-2; TRBD2 aligns across 13 bases. The germline CDR1 and CDR2 sequences are SGHAT and FQNNGV. CDR3 length equals 19 residues. After removal of 5 bases from V and 6 bases from J, the junction contained 15 bases not matched to a gene. CDR3 nucleotides: TGTGCCAGCAGCCTCCCCCCGATGGAACTAGCGGGAGGGGCCGGGGAGCTGTTTTTT. Amino acid sequence: CASSLPPMELAGGAGELFF.

This clonotype appeared a few times. The chain carries TRBV4-3 and TRBJ2-3; possibly TRBD2 for D (6 bases). The germline V gene has CDR1 LGHNA and CDR2 YSLEER. With 1 base removed from V and 4 bases from J, the gap between germline ends came to 12 bases. The CDR3 totals 15 residues. CDR3 sequence reads: CASSQGLVRSDTQYF. The CDR3 nucleotides are TGCGCCAGCAGCCAAGGACTAGTACGTTCAGATACGCAGTATTTT.

This clonotype was seen ten or more times. V usage is TRBV5-4 and J usage is TRBJ2-5; D is tentatively TRBD1 or TRBD2 (5 bases each). CDR3 length: 16 amino acids. Germline V gene data show CDR1 as SGHNT and CDR2 as YYREEE (reference sequence). Deletions cut 0 bases from V and 2 bases from J, with 14 bases between. The CDR3 loop is CASSLAHGAGQETQYF. CDR3 nucleotides: TGTGCCAGCAGCTTGGCCCACGGGGCCGGTCAAGAGACCCAGTACTTC.

Only a few counts were recorded for this clonotype. The gene calls are TRBV7-8 and TRBJ2-1; D may be TRBD2 (6 bases). The V gene lost 1 base and the J gene lost 6 bases, with 16 bases spanning the gap. Per germline, CDR1 SGHVS and CDR2 FQNEAQ. The CDR3 is 16 residues long. The CDR3, as DNA: TGTGCCAGCAGCTTAGTATCAGGAGGGAGTTCCAATGAGCAGTTCTTC. It yields the protein CASSLVSGGSSNEQFF.

The chain links TRBV6-5 to TRBJ2-4, with D maybe TRBD1 (6 bases). V lost 0 bases and J 2 bases, leaving 11 bases between the germline ends. The length of the CDR3 is 16 residues. Germline-derived CDR1 and CDR2 are MNHEY and SVGAGI. The CDR3 region has the DNA TGTGCCAGCAGTTACTCCAGGGGCGCATCCAAAAACATTCAGTACTTC. Translation gives CASSYSRGASKNIQYF.

This clonotype was detected only a few times. The rearrangement joins TRBV12-3 or TRBV12-4 to TRBJ2-3; TRBD2 agrees at 7 bases. V shed 8 bases and J 6 bases; nucleotides not matched to a gene: 17. The CDR3 runs 16 residues. The CDR3: CASQTSWRERGDTQYF. In DNA form, the CDR3 reads TGTGCCAGCCAGACTAGCTGGCGGGAGAGAGGGGATACGCAGTATTTT.

This clonotype has only a few counts. This chain connects TRBV6-5 to TRBJ2-4; D uncertain. Germline CDR1 is MNHEY and CDR2 is SVGAGI. Trimming pared 2 bases from V and 0 bases from J, leaving 8 bases between. CDR3 length equals 15 residues. The CDR3 reads CASSYDGKAKNIQYF. The CDR3 DNA reads TGTGCCAGCAGTTACGACGGAAAAGCCAAAAACATTCAGTACTTC.

This clonotype was recorded many times. The rearrangement links TRBV4-3 to TRBJ2-3; D call uncertain. V was trimmed by 0 bases and J by 1 base, leaving 5 bases between them. Germline V gives CDR1 LGHNA, CDR2 YSLEER. The CDR3 covers 14 residues. CDR3 loop: CASSQDPGTDTQYF. The CDR3 nucleotides are TGCGCCAGCAGCCAAGATCCGGGCACAGATACGCAGTATTTT.

The genes are TRBV18 and TRBJ2-7; 8 bases align to TRBD2. The germline V gene encodes CDR1 KGHSH and CDR2 LQKENI. CDR3 length: 13 amino acids. The V segment lost 8 bases and the J segment 2 bases; nucleotides outside the gene matches: 5. In DNA, the CDR3 is TGTGCCAGCCTCGGGGGGGAGGCCTACGAGCAGTACTTC. It translates to CASLGGEAYEQYF.

This clonotype was seen repeatedly, ten times or more. The genes are TRBV7-2 and TRBJ2-5; the D gene is possibly TRBD1 (5 bases). The germline gives CDR1 SGHTA, CDR2 FQGNSA. Trimming cost V 4 bases and J 9 bases, with 15 bases left between them. The CDR3 has 13 amino acids. The CDR3 DNA sequence: TGTGCCAGCAGCTCCTTAAGGGGCGAGGCCCAGTACTTC. Amino acids: CASSSLRGEAQYF.

This clonotype was detected only a few times. This chain connects TRBV7-2 to TRBJ1-2, with TRBD1 as a possible D gene (6 bases). This CDR3 is 16 amino acids long. The V end was cut by 4 bases, the J end by 4 bases, with 19 bases between. Germline CDR1 reads SGHTA; CDR2 reads FQGNSA. This CDR3 is CASSSSGGLVFYGYTF. Here the CDR3 DNA reads TGTGCCAGCAGCTCGAGTGGGGGCTTAGTTTTCTATGGCTACACCTTC.

This clonotype was seen at least ten times. V and J are TRBV7-2 and TRBJ2-5, with D tentatively TRBD1 (5 bases). The V and J ends lost 3 bases and 4 bases respectively, with 9 bases between them. The CDR3 is made up of 13 amino acids. The germline V gene has CDR1 SGHTA and CDR2 FQGNSA. The CDR3 protein is CASSLTRAETQYF. CDR3 in DNA: TGTGCCAGCAGCTTGACCAGGGCAGAGACCCAGTACTTC.

This clonotype was observed at least ten times. The V gene is TRBV7-9, the J gene TRBJ1-1; tentative D call: TRBD1 (5 bases). Germline CDR1 and CDR2: SEHNR and FQNEAQ (reference sequence). The CDR3 is 16 amino acids. V lost 5 bases to trimming and J lost 2 bases, with 18 bases between them. CDR3 bases: TGTGCCAGCAGCCCTTCCCTTGGCAGGGTAAACACTGAAGCTTTCTTT. It is translated as CASSPSLGRVNTEAFF.

Comments on this clonotype: This may come from a read error, since a much larger clone is one base off. The J gene is TRBJ2-7, the V gene TRBV27; unclear D gene. CDR1 and CDR2 (germline): MNHEY, SMNVEV (reference sequence). The CDR3 has 14 residues. This CDR3 is CASSPVGFSYEQHF. The CDR3 nucleotides read TGTGCCAGCAGTCCTGTGGGATTCTCCTACGAGCAGCACTTC.

This clonotype was picked up a small number of times. V and J are TRBV4-1 and TRBJ1-1, with D perhaps matching TRBD1 (5 bases). The germline V and J ends were trimmed by 0 bases and 5 bases, with 10 bases remaining between them. CDR1 is MGHRA, CDR2 YSYEKL, per germline. There are 14 residues in the CDR3. This CDR3 is CASSQERGRTEAFF. Written as DNA, the CDR3 is TGCGCCAGCAGCCAAGAAAGGGGCCGGACTGAAGCTTTCTTT.

There are a few counts of this clonotype. The chain employs TRBV5-1 and TRBJ1-1; 9 positions match TRBD1. The CDR3 spans 14 residues. Losses at the gene ends were 4 bases for V and 5 bases for J; bases not matched to a gene: 6. Germline-derived CDR1 and CDR2 are SGHRS and YFSETQ. CDR3 amino acids: CASSQGQGVTEAFF. In nucleotides, the CDR3 is TGCGCCAGCAGCCAGGGACAGGGTGTGACTGAAGCTTTCTTT.

This clonotype has a handful of counts. The rearrangement joins TRBV9 to TRBJ2-6, with no clear D. CDR1 is SGDLS, CDR2 YYNGEE, per germline. The CDR3 sequence is 16 residues long. V was trimmed by 3 bases and J by 2 bases, leaving 12 bases between them. Written as DNA, the CDR3 is TGTGCCAGCAGCGCCGAGCCCGGGCCTGGGGCCAACGTCCTGACTTTC. It yields the protein CASSAEPGPGANVLTF.